This TCR beta chain was captured by sequencing in a study of blood T cell repertoires in COVID-19. The table came from immunoSEQ multiplex PCR; TCRdb's copy has only in-frame clones and leaves some out. The table shows roughly 97,000 clones, with about 89% occurring only once. The source is a human donor in a cohort sampled during active COVID-19. The specimen was peripheral blood.

CDR3 nucleotide sequence: TGTGCCAGCAGCTCCTCCTGGGGGGTCAGTGAAAAACTGTTTTTT. This sequence encodes CASSSSWGVSEKLFF. The rearrangement uses TRBV5-6 and TRBJ1-4, with D perhaps matching TRBD1 (5 bases). Trimming cost V 3 bases and J 7 bases, with 16 bases left between them. Germline CDR1 SGHDT, CDR2 YYEEEE. This CDR3 contains 15 residues. The variable domain in full, with the rest retrieved from reference TRBV5-6 and TRBJ1-4, is DAGVTQSPTHLIKTRGQQVTLRCSPKSGHDTVSWYQQALGQGPQFIFQYYEEEERQRGNFPDRFSGHQFPNYSSELNVNALLLGDSALYLCASSSSWGVSEKLFFGSGTQLSVL.